Described below is a single T cell receptor beta chain sequence and its context. The antigen is unknown. The sample originates from a study of shared clonotypes between healthy human individuals. Findings of the study overall: The low donor count limited represented genetic and exposure-history diversity.

Germline V gene data show CDR1 as SGHRS and CDR2 as YFSETQ. The junction had 4 bases not matched to a gene; V was cut back by 3 bases and J by 1 base. The CDR3 has 15 amino acids. Repertoires were generated with immunoSEQ multiplex PCR, while TCRdb's copy carries only in-frame clones and drops some. The table shows about 2.3 million clones, with over 85% occurring only once. The clonotype originates from a man younger than 35 in good health. Some clones in this sample may be carry-over from other donors' samples. The specimen sequenced was naive CD4+ T cells from PBMCs. Described subset: CD45RA+ positively selected. The rearrangement uses TRBV5-1 and TRBJ2-3; TRBD1 matches at 8 bases. CDR3 in amino acids: CASSSTGAGTDTQYF. The CDR3 coding sequence is TGCGCCAGCAGCTCGACAGGGGCTGGCACAGATACGCAGTATTTT.